Below, one T cell receptor beta chain is given with its context. Its antigen remains unidentified. The TRB libraries of cDNA were built by UMI-labeled 5' RACE. Reprocessing the 5' RACE reads, TCRdb reports a single entry for every CDR3 protein and omits DNA. The sample totals over 150,000 distinct CDR3 sequences; its top ten clones hold just under 0.5%. This specimen comes from a study of CXCR3-negative and CXCR3-positive naive CD8 T cells. Study-wide findings and caveats: Higher TRB CDR3 hydrophobicity marked CXCR3-positive naive cells relative to CXCR3-negative naive cells. Diversity was high in both naive subsets and much lower in memory cells.

At hundreds of thousands of cells each, triplicate sorts were carried out for each CD8+ T cell subset. Germline loops: CDR1 MDHEN, CDR2 SYDVKM. The CDR3 covers 18 residues. The sample was naive CXCR3+ CD8+ T cells from blood. The subset: CD45RO-CCR7+CD27+CD95- naive CD8+ T cells expressing CXCR3 (TNR3+). This TCR was sampled from a human donor in good health. Some clones in this sample may be carry-over from other donors' samples. V usage is TRBV28 and J usage is TRBJ2-3; TCRdb's D call of TRBD1 is untestable without DNA. The CDR3 here is CASSLAPLTVPNTDTQYF.